What follows are 30 T cell receptor beta chains derived from one specimen sequenced in a study of blood T cell repertoires in COVID-19. The assay was immunoSEQ multiplex PCR, and TCRdb's table has in-frame clones only and misses some. The sample lists roughly 190,000 clones; around 87% were seen once. Sequencing used PBMCs or T cells enriched from blood (not recorded which). These receptors originate from a woman aged 25 to 45 who had recovered from COVID-19.

The gene calls are TRBV6-1 and TRBJ1-1, with D perhaps matching TRBD1 (5 bases). The V end lost 2 bases, the J end lost 0 bases, and 10 bases lay between the germline ends. CDR1 is MNHNS and CDR2 is SASEGT in the germline V gene. The CDR3 loop spans 15 amino acids. The CDR3 sequence is CASSEIKGLNTEAFF. DNA for the CDR3: TGTGCCAGCAGTGAAATCAAGGGGTTGAACACTGAAGCTTTCTTT.

V usage is TRBV7-2 and J usage is TRBJ2-7; D call uncertain. The CDR3 is 12 amino acids. V lost 1 base and J 5 bases, leaving 6 bases between the germline ends. CDR1 and CDR2 (germline): SGHTA, FQGNSA. As DNA, the CDR3 is TGTGCCAGCAGCTTAGTGGGCAACGAGCAGTACTTC. It specifies CASSLVGNEQYF.

The rearrangement links TRBV6-5 to TRBJ1-4; D is ambiguous. The V end lost 6 bases, the J end lost 8 bases, and 16 bases lay between the germline ends. The CDR3 runs to 14 residues. Germline values: CDR1 MNHEY, CDR2 SVGAGI. The DNA for the CDR3 is TGTGCCAGCAGGCCCAACGGGGTCGAGGAAAAACTGTTTTTT. Translated, it gives CASRPNGVEEKLFF.

J is TRBJ2-7 and V is TRBV19; 9 nucleotides align to TRBD1. V shed 6 bases and J 6 bases; nucleotides not matched to a gene: 12. The CDR3 totals 15 residues. Germline lookup yields CDR1 LNHDA and CDR2 SQIVND (reference sequence). Here the CDR3 DNA reads TGTGCCAGTAGCCCGGGACAGGGAAGGGGGGCCGAGCAGTACTTC. This sequence encodes CASSPGQGRGAEQYF. Together with reference TRBV19 and TRBJ2-7, the CDR3 gives the full variable domain: DGGITQSPKYLFRKEGQNVTLSCEQNLNHDAMYWYRQDPGQGLRLIYYSQIVNDFQKGDIAEGYSVSREKKESFPLTVTSAQKNPTAFYLCASSPGQGRGAEQYFGPGTRLTVT.

The rearrangement joins TRBV9 to TRBJ2-1, with 10 bases aligning to TRBD2. The CDR3 extends over 14 amino acids. V lost 5 bases, J lost 7 bases, and 6 bases stayed unmatched. CDR1 is SGDLS and CDR2 is YYNGEE in the germline V gene. The CDR3 here is CASSKGLAPNEQFF. DNA of the CDR3: TGTGCCAGCAGTAAGGGACTAGCGCCTAATGAGCAGTTCTTC.

The CDR3 nucleotides are TGTGCCAGCAGCTTATGGGCAGGAAACATTCAGTACTTC. Its protein product is CASSLWAGNIQYF. The gene calls are TRBV5-6 and TRBJ2-4, with D hard to call. The CDR3 is 13 amino acids. Deletions cut 2 bases from V and 6 bases from J, with 9 bases between. Germline assignment: CDR1 SGHDT and CDR2 YYEEEE. The entire variable domain, with the rest obtained from reference TRBV5-6 and TRBJ2-4, is as follows: DAGVTQSPTHLIKTRGQQVTLRCSPKSGHDTVSWYQQALGQGPQFIFQYYEEEERQRGNFPDRFSGHQFPNYSSELNVNALLLGDSALYLCASSLWAGNIQYFGAGTRLSVL.

The table lists this clone with a count of one. This chain joins TRBV24-1 and TRBJ2-1, with D possibly being TRBD1 (6 bases). CDR3 length: 14 amino acids. Trimming took off 4 bases at V and 5 bases at J, with 11 bases between the two ends. Germline V CDR1 and CDR2: KGHDR, SFDVKD. CDR3 region: CATSDTGTNNEQFF. In nucleotides, the CDR3 is TGTGCCACCAGTGACACCGGGACAAACAATGAGCAGTTCTTC.

V gene TRBV25-1 combines with J gene TRBJ1-2, with a possible D match to TRBD1 (6 bases). V was trimmed by 2 bases and J by 8 bases, leaving 18 bases between them. The CDR3 has 15 residues. CDR1 and CDR2 from the germline V gene are MGHDK and SYGVNS. CDR3 in amino acids: CASSEGQGLLRGYTF. DNA for the CDR3: TGTGCCAGCAGTGAAGGTCAGGGGCTGCTCCGAGGCTACACCTTC.

In its sample, this clone was seen once. The chain couples TRBV7-9 to TRBJ1-5; no firm D call. Germline-derived CDR1 and CDR2 are SEHNR and FQNEAQ (reference sequence). This CDR3 region has 13 residues. V was pared by 1 base and J by 8 bases, with 9 bases between. Here the CDR3 reads CASSLEEGKPQHF. The CDR3 nucleotides read TGTGCCAGCAGCTTAGAGGAGGGTAAGCCCCAGCATTTT.

V gene TRBV19 combines with J gene TRBJ1-1; maybe TRBD1 (5 bases). CDR1 and CDR2 (germline): LNHDA, SQIVND (reference sequence). Between the trimmed V and J ends, which lost 2 bases and 4 bases, there was a span of 11 bases. CDR3 length: 14 residues. The CDR3 loop reads CASSIMAGGTEAFF. CDR3 nucleotides: TGTGCCAGTAGTATAATGGCCGGGGGCACTGAAGCTTTCTTT.

The V gene is TRBV7-6, the J gene TRBJ2-7; 12 bases match TRBD2. The CDR3 contains 15 residues. Germline V lookup: CDR1 SGHVS, CDR2 FNYEAQ. Losses at the gene ends were 1 base for V and 4 bases for J; bases not matched to a gene: 2. CDR3 region: CASSLGTSGIYEQYF. CDR3 in DNA: TGTGCCAGCAGCTTAGGGACTAGCGGGATTTACGAGCAGTACTTC.

The V and J genes are TRBV28 and TRBJ2-7, with 10 bases that match TRBD1. Germline lookup yields CDR1 MDHEN and CDR2 SYDVKM. The CDR3 has 12 amino acids. The V segment lost 5 bases and the J segment 5 bases; nucleotides outside the gene matches: 0. The DNA of the CDR3 is TGTGCCAGCAGTGACAGGGGGCACGAGCAGTACTTC. It encodes CASSDRGHEQYF.

The chain couples TRBV11-2 to TRBJ2-1; 9 positions agree with TRBD2. This CDR3 has 16 amino acids. Germline CDR1 is SGHAT and CDR2 is FQNNGV. V lost 8 bases to trimming and J lost 0 bases; unmatched junction nucleotides: 8. In nucleotides, the CDR3 is TGTGCCAGCCACGCTACTAGCGGGCTCTCCTACAATGAGCAGTTCTTC. It is translated as CASHATSGLSYNEQFF.

The CDR3: CASSSGTEAYEQYF. The CDR3 nucleotides read TGTGCCAGCAGTTCCGGGACAGAGGCCTACGAGCAGTACTTC. The chain carries TRBV5-8 and TRBJ2-7, with TRBD1 matching over 7 bases. V shed 5 bases and J 2 bases; nucleotides not matched to a gene: 7. CDR1 is SGHTS and CDR2 is YDEGEE in the germline V gene. The CDR3 covers 14 residues.

V is TRBV7-8 and J is TRBJ2-1; 11 bases match TRBD2. Germline lookup yields CDR1 SGHVS and CDR2 FQNEAQ. The V segment lost 3 bases and the J segment 6 bases; nucleotides outside the gene matches: 4. CDR3 length: 15 amino acids. CDR3 residues: CASSFSGGGSNEQFF. The CDR3 region has the DNA TGTGCCAGCAGCTTTAGCGGGGGGGGTAGCAATGAGCAGTTCTTC.

This chain uses TRBV24-1 with TRBJ1-1, with 8 bases matching TRBD1. V lost 5 bases, J lost 4 bases, and 2 bases stayed unmatched. Germline CDR1 reads KGHDR; CDR2 reads SFDVKD. The CDR3 has 13 residues. CDR3 sequence (DNA): TGTGCCACCAGTGGGACAGGGAGCACTGAAGCTTTCTTT. This gives the protein CATSGTGSTEAFF.

The gene calls are TRBV7-2 and TRBJ1-6; 8 nucleotides agree with TRBD1. The CDR3 has 16 residues. Germline V CDR1 and CDR2: SGHTA, FQGNSA. V shed 6 bases, J shed 7 bases, and the junction held 11 bases outside the gene matches. CDR3 in amino acids: CASRQGQAAGNSPLHF. In DNA form, the CDR3 reads TGTGCCAGCAGGCAGGGACAGGCGGCGGGGAATTCACCCCTCCACTTT.

The chain is built from TRBV27 and TRBJ1-2, with 8 positions matching TRBD1. The junction had 5 bases not matched to a gene; V was cut back by 1 base and J by 4 bases. This CDR3 is built from 15 residues. Germline CDR1 is MNHEY and CDR2 is SMNVEV (reference sequence). CDR3 loop: CASSLYPGGTYGYTF. CDR3 nucleotides: TGTGCCAGCAGTTTATACCCAGGGGGCACCTATGGCTACACCTTC.

The chain combines TRBV19 with TRBJ1-1, with D perhaps TRBD1 (6 bases). The CDR3 loop spans 14 amino acids. Trimming took 6 bases from V and 0 from J, leaving 11 bases between them. The V gene's germline CDR1 is LNHDA and CDR2 SQIVND (reference sequence). The CDR3 nucleotides are TGTGCCAGTAGGTTTCCAGGGGTGAACACTGAAGCTTTCTTT. It specifies CASRFPGVNTEAFF. The variable domain in full, with the rest retrieved from reference TRBV19 and TRBJ1-1, is DGGITQSPKYLFRKEGQNVTLSCEQNLNHDAMYWYRQDPGQGLRLIYYSQIVNDFQKGDIAEGYSVSREKKESFPLTVTSAQKNPTAFYLCASRFPGVNTEAFFGQGTRLTVV.

The chain links TRBV19 to TRBJ1-1; TRBD1 agrees at 10 bases. V gave up 9 bases and J gave up 1 base; unmatched junction bases: 11. The CDR3 runs 16 residues. Germline V gives CDR1 LNHDA, CDR2 SQIVND (reference sequence). The CDR3 DNA reads as TGTGCCAGCCAAGCGGGACAGGGGTTTTGGAACACTGAAGCTTTCTTT. This translates into CASQAGQGFWNTEAFF.

A remark on this clone: Other DNA sequences in the same sample also yield this CDR3. The chain joins TRBV20-1 to TRBJ2-7, with 11 bases identical to TRBD2. Germline V gene sequence: CDR1 DFQATT, CDR2 SNEGSKA (reference sequence). The CDR3 has 14 residues. The trim removed 3 bases at V and 4 bases at J, leaving 5 bases unmatched. CDR3 DNA: TGCAGTGCTAGTTCTAGCGGGGGGACGTACGAGCAGTACTTC. Its protein product is CSASSSGGTYEQYF.

The chain joins TRBV29-1 to TRBJ2-3; tentative D call: TRBD2 (6 bases). The CDR3 totals 14 residues. Per germline, CDR1 SQVTM and CDR2 ANQGSEA. The V and J ends lost 7 bases and 2 bases respectively, with 16 bases between them. CDR3 in DNA: TGCAGCGGTGTCATTAGCGGAACCACAGATACGCAGTATTTT. This sequence encodes CSGVISGTTDTQYF.

This chain uses TRBV30 with TRBJ1-1, with D maybe TRBD1 (5 bases). The ends were cut back, 3 bases at V and 1 base at J, with 9 bases in the middle. Germline CDR1 GTSNPN, CDR2 SVGIG (reference sequence). This CDR3 comprises 13 residues. CDR3 region: CAWSPGGNTEAFF. CDR3 nucleotide sequence: TGTGCCTGGAGCCCCGGGGGGAACACTGAAGCTTTCTTT.

This chain joins TRBV7-2 and TRBJ1-1; 7 bases match TRBD1. V lost 1 base and J lost 5; bases outside the gene matches: 4. The V gene's germline CDR1 is SGHTA and CDR2 FQGNSA. This CDR3 has 14 amino acids. CDR3 protein: CASSLVRGQTEAFF. CDR3 bases: TGTGCCAGCAGCTTAGTGAGGGGGCAGACTGAAGCTTTCTTT.

The gene calls are TRBV4-2 and TRBJ1-1; no definite D call. This CDR3 spans 15 amino acids. Germline CDR1 is LGHNA and CDR2 is YNFKEQ. V lost 4 bases to trimming and J lost 5 bases, with 17 bases between them. CDR3 residues: CASSPPTRQWTEAFF. For the CDR3, the DNA is TGTGCCAGCAGCCCCCCGACACGGCAGTGGACTGAAGCTTTCTTT.

V usage is TRBV7-2 and J usage is TRBJ2-1; 10 positions match TRBD2. The junction had 9 bases not matched to a gene; V was cut back by 1 base and J by 9 bases. CDR1 and CDR2 from the germline V gene are SGHTA and FQGNSA. The CDR3 loop spans 16 amino acids. CDR3 amino acids: CASSLGVSSGRREQFF. CDR3 nucleotides: TGTGCCAGCAGCTTAGGGGTGTCTAGCGGGAGACGTGAGCAGTTCTTC.

V is TRBV18 and J is TRBJ1-1; 7 positions agree with TRBD1. Germline values: CDR1 KGHSH, CDR2 LQKENI. The trim removed 3 bases at V and 0 bases at J, leaving 4 bases unmatched. The CDR3 covers 15 residues. The chain's CDR3 is CASSPADRVNTEAFF. Here the CDR3 DNA reads TGTGCCAGCTCACCTGCAGACAGGGTGAACACTGAAGCTTTCTTT.

V and J are TRBV5-1 and TRBJ1-2; 7 bases align to TRBD1. V shed 4 bases, J shed 6 bases, and the junction held 6 bases outside the gene matches. The CDR3 totals 13 residues. Per germline, CDR1 SGHRS and CDR2 YFSETQ. The CDR3 protein is CASSLQGMDGYTF. Here the CDR3 DNA reads TGCGCCAGCAGCCTACAGGGGATGGATGGCTACACCTTC.

The sample holds one count of this clone. This rearrangement joins TRBV7-2 to TRBJ2-5, with TRBD1 identical over 9 bases. The CDR3 consists of 18 residues. The V gene's germline CDR1 is SGHTA and CDR2 FQGNSA. V was clipped by 5 bases and J by 6 bases; unmatched bases: 19. The CDR3 DNA reads as TGTGCCAGCAGCGCTCCGGGACAGGGTGTTACCCGCCCTAAGACCCAGTACTTC. Protein sequence: CASSAPGQGVTRPKTQYF.

V and J are TRBV20-1 and TRBJ1-5; 7 positions match TRBD1. The CDR3 consists of 13 residues. Germline V gene data show CDR1 as DFQATT and CDR2 as SNEGSKA (reference sequence). V was clipped by 3 bases and J by 5 bases; unmatched bases: 4. This chain's CDR3 is CSASWQGDQPQHF. The CDR3 coding sequence is TGCAGTGCTAGTTGGCAGGGGGATCAGCCCCAGCATTTT.